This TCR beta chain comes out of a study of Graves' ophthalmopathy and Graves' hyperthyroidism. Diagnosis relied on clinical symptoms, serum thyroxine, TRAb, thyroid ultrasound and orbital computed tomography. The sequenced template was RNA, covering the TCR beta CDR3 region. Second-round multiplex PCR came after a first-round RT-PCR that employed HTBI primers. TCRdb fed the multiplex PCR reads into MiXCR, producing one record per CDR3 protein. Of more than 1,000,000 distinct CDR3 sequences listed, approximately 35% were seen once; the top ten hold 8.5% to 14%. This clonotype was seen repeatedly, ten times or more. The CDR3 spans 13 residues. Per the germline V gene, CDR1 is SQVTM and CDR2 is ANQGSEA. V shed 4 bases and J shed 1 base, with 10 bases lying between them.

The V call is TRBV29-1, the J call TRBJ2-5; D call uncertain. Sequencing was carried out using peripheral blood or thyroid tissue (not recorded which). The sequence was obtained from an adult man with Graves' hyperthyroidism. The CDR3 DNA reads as TGCAGCGTTGCCCCCAGAAGCCAAGAGACCCAGTACTTC. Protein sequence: CSVAPRSQETQYF.